This T cell receptor beta chain appears in the sequencing data of a study of metastatic and nonmetastatic thyroid tumors (dated by TCRdb to the early 2020s). Study-level background: The researchers compared repertoires between peripheral blood samples and tumor or nodule tissue samples from patients with malignant or benign thyroid disease. What the research found in general, with its limitations: In both blood and tumor samples, malignant tumors were reported to have significantly higher TCR beta diversity than benign nodules.

V loses 3 bases at its end and J loses 2 bases; junction bases beyond the gene matches: 3. According to the germline V gene, CDR1 reads SGHRS and CDR2 reads YFSETQ. The CDR3 measures 14 amino acids from cysteine to phenylalanine. Kept here is only the CDR3 DNA, which spans 42 bases and is read in frame from base 1. Library creation used PCR. This sample was sequenced with an Illumina HiSeq 4000. The TCR beta-chain CDR3 region of each patient was profiled by high-throughput sequencing. Per the authors' processing: The researchers built a classifier to tell apart papillary thyroid cancer patients with distant metastasis, based on CDR3 differences among clinicopathological groups. To measure repertoire diversity the researchers used the Shannon index, while the Morisita-Horn index served to gauge how similar the tumor and blood repertoires were. TCRdb reprocessing: public reads trimmed at Q25 with fastp, clones called with MiXCR, in-frame beta chains kept. V and J calls and clone size were set by TCRdb, not the authors. The sample includes approximately 6,400 clones, with roughly 30% observed a single time. Of the sample, 20% to 25% falls within the top ten clones.

Of note for this clone: Its recognized antigen is unknown. No clone much larger than this one lies a single base away; base qualities are absent.

No treatment had been received by any patient before thyroid surgery. Patient clinical samples collected from about 2012 to 2018 were retrospectively analysed using T-cell receptor beta sequencing. The sequencing input was tumor tissue. In this chain, TRBV5-1 is recombined with TRBJ2-7; TRBD1 matches 9 bases in the middle. The sequence came from a female donor with papillary thyroid cancer or a benign thyroid nodule (not recorded which). Some clones in this sample may be carry-over from other donors' samples. The CDR3 has the sequence CASSWNRGPYEQYF. In nucleotide form, the sequence is TGCGCCAGCAGCTGGAACAGGGGGCCCTACGAGCAGTACTTC.